A selection of T cell receptor beta chains follows, all from one sample in a study of neurological immune-mediated disorders. MiXCR was run by TCRdb on the 5' RACE reads, yielding one entry per CDR3 protein. The data contain roughly 27,000 distinct CDR3 sequences, 20% to 25% of them singletons. Specimen: PBMCs. All receptors come from a woman aged 55-69 years in good health. Each CDR3 is given with its conserved first and last residue. Each record gives: V gene, J gene, clone size, D gene, CDR3 length, CDR3 DNA, CDR3 protein. A D gene is named only where the DNA matches it firmly. A clone size is listed for some rows: how often the clone was seen (once, few, many), or a class if it is expanded.

v_call: TRBV30; j_call: TRBJ2-7; clone_size: many; d_call: NA; cdr3_length: 13; cdr3_nt: TGTGCCTGGAGTAGCACAGGGTGGGACGAGCAGTACTTC; cdr3_aa: CAWSSTGWDEQYF
v_call: TRBV29-1; j_call: TRBJ2-7; clone_size: many; d_call: NA; cdr3_length: 14; cdr3_nt: TGCAGCGTTGAAGATCAGACCGGATCCTACGAGCAGTACTTC; cdr3_aa: CSVEDQTGSYEQYF
v_call: TRBV10-3; j_call: TRBJ2-2; clone_size: many; d_call: NA; cdr3_length: 15; cdr3_nt: TGTGCCATCAAAGGCGGAGAGGGTGACACCGGGGAGCTGTTTTTT; cdr3_aa: CAIKGGEGDTGELFF
v_call: TRBV6-5; j_call: TRBJ2-7; clone_size: many; d_call: TRBD1; cdr3_length: 17; cdr3_nt: TGTGCCAGCAGGCGCGCGGACCGCGGGACAGGTACCTACGAGCAGTACTTC; cdr3_aa: CASRRADRGTGTYEQYF
v_call: TRBV27; j_call: TRBJ2-7; clone_size: many; d_call: TRBD1; cdr3_length: 13; cdr3_nt: TGTGCCAGCAGGGGACAGGACTTCTACGAGCAGTACTTC; cdr3_aa: CASRGQDFYEQYF
v_call: TRBV28; j_call: TRBJ2-3; clone_size: medium-sized; d_call: TRBD1; cdr3_length: 15; cdr3_nt: TGTGCCAGCAACAATCGGGACAGTGGCACAGATACGCAGTATTTT; cdr3_aa: CASNNRDSGTDTQYF
v_call: TRBV6-2/TRBV6-3; j_call: TRBJ1-2; clone_size: NA; d_call: NA; cdr3_length: 13; cdr3_nt: TGTGCCAGCAGTGACGGGGTGGTCTATGGCTACAGCTTC; cdr3_aa: CASSDGVVYGYSF
v_call: TRBV20-1; j_call: TRBJ2-7; clone_size: many; d_call: TRBD2; cdr3_length: 16; cdr3_nt: TGCAGTGCTCGAAGCGGGACTAGCGGGGGAGGCTACGAGCAGTACTTC; cdr3_aa: CSARSGTSGGGYEQYF
v_call: TRBV3-1; j_call: TRBJ2-7; clone_size: NA; d_call: NA; cdr3_length: 13; cdr3_nt: TGTGCCAGCAGTCGAGCGAACATGTACGAGCAGTACTTC; cdr3_aa: CASSRANMYEQYF
v_call: TRBV20-1; j_call: TRBJ2-3; clone_size: NA; d_call: NA; cdr3_length: 10; cdr3_nt: TGCAGTGCCACGACAGATACGCAGTATTTT; cdr3_aa: CSATTDTQYF
v_call: TRBV6-6; j_call: TRBJ2-1; clone_size: NA; d_call: TRBD2; cdr3_length: 16; cdr3_nt: TGTGCCAGCAGTTACACGGCGACTAGCGGGAGTTTTGAGCAGTTCTTC; cdr3_aa: CASSYTATSGSFEQFF
v_call: TRBV5-1; j_call: TRBJ1-5; clone_size: many; d_call: TRBD1; cdr3_length: 15; cdr3_nt: TGCGCCAGCAGCTTGGACAGGGGTGGGAGTCAGCCCCAGCATTTT; cdr3_aa: CASSLDRGGSQPQHF
v_call: TRBV5-1; j_call: TRBJ2-1; clone_size: many; d_call: TRBD2; cdr3_length: 17; cdr3_nt: TGCGCCAGCAGTCGGCGGGGGGACGTAACATCTGACAATGAGCAGTTCTTC; cdr3_aa: CASSRRGDVTSDNEQFF
v_call: TRBV5-1; j_call: TRBJ2-3; clone_size: many; d_call: TRBD1; cdr3_length: 15; cdr3_nt: TGCGCCAGCAGAACCACGGACAGGGAGGAAGATACGCAGTATTTT; cdr3_aa: CASRTTDREEDTQYF
v_call: TRBV6-2/TRBV6-3; j_call: TRBJ2-3; clone_size: many; d_call: TRBD1; cdr3_length: 17; cdr3_nt: TGTGCCAGCAGTGACACAGGGACAGGCCGACACACAGATACGCAGTATTTT; cdr3_aa: CASSDTGTGRHTDTQYF
v_call: TRBV6-6; j_call: TRBJ1-5; clone_size: many; d_call: NA; cdr3_length: 15; cdr3_nt: TGTGCCAGCAGTTACCCCACCTATAGCAATCAGCCCCAGCATTTT; cdr3_aa: CASSYPTYSNQPQHF
v_call: TRBV18; j_call: TRBJ2-1; clone_size: NA; d_call: TRBD2; cdr3_length: 16; cdr3_nt: TGTGCCAGCTCACTCCGACTAGCGGGGTTCTACAATGAGCAGTTCTTC; cdr3_aa: CASSLRLAGFYNEQFF
v_call: TRBV28; j_call: TRBJ2-3; clone_size: few; d_call: TRBD1; cdr3_length: 16; cdr3_nt: TGTGCCAGCAGTCCCTCAGGACAGGGGCGCACAGATACGCAGTATTTT; cdr3_aa: CASSPSGQGRTDTQYF
v_call: TRBV7-3; j_call: TRBJ2-1; clone_size: many; d_call: TRBD1; cdr3_length: 15; cdr3_nt: TGTGCCAGCAGCTTGGACAGGGGGTCCTACAATGAGCAGTTCTTC; cdr3_aa: CASSLDRGSYNEQFF
v_call: TRBV7-8; j_call: TRBJ1-1; clone_size: many; d_call: NA; cdr3_length: 14; cdr3_nt: TGTGCCAGCAGCCAACATACCCCGAACACTGAAGCTTTCTTT; cdr3_aa: CASSQHTPNTEAFF
v_call: TRBV27; j_call: TRBJ1-2; clone_size: many; d_call: NA; cdr3_length: 14; cdr3_nt: TGTGCCAGCAGAACCGACCGAAATAACTATGGCTACACCTTC; cdr3_aa: CASRTDRNNYGYTF
v_call: TRBV4-3; j_call: TRBJ2-7; clone_size: many; d_call: NA; cdr3_length: 18; cdr3_nt: TGCGCCAGCAGCCAAGGTTTAGGTTCTTCAGGGTCCTCCTACGAGCAGTACTTC; cdr3_aa: CASSQGLGSSGSSYEQYF
v_call: TRBV12-3/TRBV12-4; j_call: TRBJ2-2; clone_size: many; d_call: NA; cdr3_length: 14; cdr3_nt: TGTGCCAGCAGAGTTGGGACGAACACCGGGGAGCTGTTTTTT; cdr3_aa: CASRVGTNTGELFF
v_call: TRBV15; j_call: TRBJ2-3; clone_size: NA; d_call: TRBD2; cdr3_length: 17; cdr3_nt: TGTGTCACAAGCGGTCGGACTAGCGGGCTTCGCACAGATACGCAGTATTTT; cdr3_aa: CVTSGRTSGLRTDTQYF
v_call: TRBV14; j_call: TRBJ1-2; clone_size: many; d_call: NA; cdr3_length: 14; cdr3_nt: TGTGCCAGCAGCCTTTCAGGGATCCCGGAAGGCTACACCTTC; cdr3_aa: CASSLSGIPEGYTF
v_call: TRBV5-1; j_call: TRBJ2-5; clone_size: many; d_call: TRBD2; cdr3_length: 16; cdr3_nt: TGCGCCAGCAGCTCCGGACTAGCGGGGGGTCTGGAGACCCAGTACTTC; cdr3_aa: CASSSGLAGGLETQYF
v_call: TRBV4-2; j_call: TRBJ2-7; clone_size: many; d_call: TRBD2; cdr3_length: 15; cdr3_nt: TGTGCCAGCAGCCATGCGGGAGGAAGTACCTACGAGCAGTACTTC; cdr3_aa: CASSHAGGSTYEQYF
v_call: TRBV6-4; j_call: TRBJ2-3; clone_size: NA; d_call: NA; cdr3_length: 14; cdr3_nt: TGTGCCAGCAGTGACTCCAGGGGCACAGATACGCAGTATTTT; cdr3_aa: CASSDSRGTDTQYF
v_call: TRBV4-1; j_call: TRBJ2-1; clone_size: many; d_call: NA; cdr3_length: 12; cdr3_nt: TGCGCCAGCAGCCAAGAGAGGGGTGAGCAGTTCTTC; cdr3_aa: CASSQERGEQFF